This T cell receptor beta chain was obtained from a study of T cell repertoires in cytomegalovirus infection. In the study overall: Recently identified HLA-C-restricted CMV epitopes were used, and well-studied HLA-B-restricted CMV epitopes were used as well. It can be stated that public TCR beta signatures indicated CMV infection as well as a matching HLA type.

V gave up 5 bases and J gave up 1 base, with 11 bases separating them. Per the germline V gene, CDR1 is MNHEY and CDR2 is SVGAGI. CDR3 length equals 15 residues. A single record per CDR3 protein comes from TCRdb applying MiXCR to the reads. The sample records about 830,000 distinct CDR3 sequences, about 30% being singletons. For this clonotype: Its target is unknown.

Points from the study as a whole: Based on cumulative public TCR beta family frequency, carriers of CMV plus the relevant HLA were identified. What dominated the ex vivo response were HLA-C-restricted CMV-specific TCR beta clonotypes.

This sample comprised cultured CD8+ T cells from PBMCs, obtained from culture after CMV antigen stimulation. The origin of this receptor is a human donor in good health (CMV status not recorded). Some clones in this sample may be carry-over from other donors' samples. This rearrangement joins TRBV6-5 to TRBJ2-2; D may be TRBD1 (6 bases). The CDR3 spells CASSRGTENTGELFF. CDR3 nucleotides: TGTGCCAGCAGTAGGGGGACGGAGAACACCGGGGAGCTGTTTTTT.